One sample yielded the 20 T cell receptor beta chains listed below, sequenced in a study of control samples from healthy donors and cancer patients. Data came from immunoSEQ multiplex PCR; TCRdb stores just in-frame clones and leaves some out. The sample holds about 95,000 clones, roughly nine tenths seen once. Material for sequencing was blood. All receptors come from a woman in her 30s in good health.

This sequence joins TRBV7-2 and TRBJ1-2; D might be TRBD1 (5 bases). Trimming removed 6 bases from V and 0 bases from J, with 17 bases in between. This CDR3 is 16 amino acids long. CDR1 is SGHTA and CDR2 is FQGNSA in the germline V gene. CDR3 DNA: TGTGCCAGCAGACATGGGAACAGGCAAACTAACTATGGCTACACCTTC. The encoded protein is CASRHGNRQTNYGYTF.

The CDR3: CASKGRNTGELFF. DNA for the CDR3: TGTGCCAGTAAGGGCAGGAACACCGGGGAGCTGTTTTTT. The chain links TRBV19 to TRBJ2-2; D remains ambiguous. Germline V gene lookup returns CDR1 LNHDA and CDR2 SQIVND (reference sequence). The CDR3 has 13 amino acids. Trimming left V 7 bases short and J 1 base short, with 7 bases between.

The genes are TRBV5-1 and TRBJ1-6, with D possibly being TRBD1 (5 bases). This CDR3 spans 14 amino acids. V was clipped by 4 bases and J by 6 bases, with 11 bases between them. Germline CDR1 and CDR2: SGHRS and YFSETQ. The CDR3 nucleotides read TGCGCCAGCAGCCACGGGACGGGTAATTCACCCCTCCACTTT. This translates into CASSHGTGNSPLHF.

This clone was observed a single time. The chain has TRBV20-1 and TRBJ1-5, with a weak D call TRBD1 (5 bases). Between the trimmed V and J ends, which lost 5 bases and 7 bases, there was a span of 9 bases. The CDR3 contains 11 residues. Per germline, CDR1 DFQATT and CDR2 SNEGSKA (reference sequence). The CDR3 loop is CSAARGQPQHF. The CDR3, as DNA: TGCAGTGCTGCCCGGGGGCAGCCCCAGCATTTT.

CDR3 amino acids: CASSNGGPGTGPGGYTF. The DNA for the CDR3 is TGCGCCAGCAGCAACGGGGGTCCCGGGACAGGGCCCGGCGGCTACACCTTC. The chain links TRBV10-1 to TRBJ1-2, with 9 bases that match TRBD1. Per the germline V gene, CDR1 is WNHNN and CDR2 is SYGVQD (reference sequence). The V gene end was trimmed by 6 bases and the J gene end by 8 bases; junction bases not matched to a gene: 19. This CDR3 has 17 residues.

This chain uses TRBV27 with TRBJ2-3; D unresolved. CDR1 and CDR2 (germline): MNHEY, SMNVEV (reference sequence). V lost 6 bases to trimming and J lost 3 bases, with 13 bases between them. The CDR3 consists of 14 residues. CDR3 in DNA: TGTGCCAGCAGCCCCTACGATGGGACAGATACGCAGTATTTT. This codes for CASSPYDGTDTQYF.

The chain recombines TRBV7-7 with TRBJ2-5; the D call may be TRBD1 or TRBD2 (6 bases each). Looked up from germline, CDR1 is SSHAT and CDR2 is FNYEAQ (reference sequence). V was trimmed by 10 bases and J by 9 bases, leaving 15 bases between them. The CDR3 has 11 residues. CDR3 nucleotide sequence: TGTGCCACCGGGGACGGGGGCGCCCAGTACTTC. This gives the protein CATGDGGAQYF.

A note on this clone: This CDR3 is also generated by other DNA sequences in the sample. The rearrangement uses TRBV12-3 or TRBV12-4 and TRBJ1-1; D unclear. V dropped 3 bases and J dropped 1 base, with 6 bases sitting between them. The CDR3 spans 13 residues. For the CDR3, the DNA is TGTGCCAGCAGTTTGGGCAAGAACACTGAAGCTTTCTTT. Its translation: CASSLGKNTEAFF.

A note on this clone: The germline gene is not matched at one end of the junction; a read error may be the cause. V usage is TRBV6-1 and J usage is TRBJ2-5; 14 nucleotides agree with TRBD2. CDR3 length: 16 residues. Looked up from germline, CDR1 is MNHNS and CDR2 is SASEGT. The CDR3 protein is CASREGLAGGQETQYF. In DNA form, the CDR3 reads TGTGCCAGCAGAGAAGGACTAGCGGGAGGACAAGAGACCCAGTACTTC.

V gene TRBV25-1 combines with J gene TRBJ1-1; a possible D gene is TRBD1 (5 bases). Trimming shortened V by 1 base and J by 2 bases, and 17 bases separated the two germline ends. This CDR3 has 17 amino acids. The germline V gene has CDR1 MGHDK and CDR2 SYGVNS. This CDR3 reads CASSEFEGASHNTEAFF. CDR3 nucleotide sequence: TGTGCCAGCAGTGAATTTGAAGGGGCCAGCCACAACACTGAAGCTTTCTTT.

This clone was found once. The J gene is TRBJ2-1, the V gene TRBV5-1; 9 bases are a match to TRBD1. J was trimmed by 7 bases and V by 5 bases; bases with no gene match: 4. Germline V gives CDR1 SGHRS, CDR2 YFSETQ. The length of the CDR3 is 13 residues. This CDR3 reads CASRAQGANEQFF. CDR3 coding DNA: TGCGCCAGCAGGGCACAGGGGGCTAATGAGCAGTTCTTC. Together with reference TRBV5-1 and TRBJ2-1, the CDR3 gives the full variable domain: KAGVTQTPRYLIKTRGQQVTLSCSPISGHRSVSWYQQTPGQGLQFLFEYFSETQRNKGNFPGRFSGRQFSNSRSEMNVSTLELGDSALYLCASRAQGANEQFFGPGTRLTVL.

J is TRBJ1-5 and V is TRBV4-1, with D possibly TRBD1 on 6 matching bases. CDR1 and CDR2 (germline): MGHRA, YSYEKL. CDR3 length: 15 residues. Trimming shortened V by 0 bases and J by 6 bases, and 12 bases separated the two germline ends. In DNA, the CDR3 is TGCGCCAGCAGCCAAGAGTACAGGGAAGGTCAGCCCCAGCATTTT. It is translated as CASSQEYREGQPQHF.

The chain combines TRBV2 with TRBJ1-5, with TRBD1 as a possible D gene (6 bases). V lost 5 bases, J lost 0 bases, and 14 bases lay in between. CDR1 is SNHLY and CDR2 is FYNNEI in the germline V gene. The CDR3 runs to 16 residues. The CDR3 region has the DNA TGTGCCAGCAGTTATAGACAGGACCGTAGCAATCAGCCCCAGCATTTT. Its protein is CASSYRQDRSNQPQHF. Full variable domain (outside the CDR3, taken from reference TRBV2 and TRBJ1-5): EPEVTQTPSHQVTQMGQEVILRCVPISNHLYFYWYRQILGQKVEFLVSFYNNEISEKSEIFDDQFSVERPDGSNFTLKIRSTKLEDSAMYFCASSYRQDRSNQPQHFGDGTRLSIL.

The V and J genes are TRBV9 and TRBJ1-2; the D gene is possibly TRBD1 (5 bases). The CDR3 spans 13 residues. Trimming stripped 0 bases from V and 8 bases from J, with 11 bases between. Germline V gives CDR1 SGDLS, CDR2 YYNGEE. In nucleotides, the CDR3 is TGTGCCAGCAGCGTAGACGGTGGGGGAGGCTACACCTTC. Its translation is CASSVDGGGGYTF. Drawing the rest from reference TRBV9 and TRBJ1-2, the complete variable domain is DSGVTQTPKHLITATGQRVTLRCSPRSGDLSVYWYQQSLDQGLQFLIQYYNGEERAKGNILERFSAQQFPDLHSELNLSSLELGDSALYFCASSVDGGGGYTFGSGTRLTVV.

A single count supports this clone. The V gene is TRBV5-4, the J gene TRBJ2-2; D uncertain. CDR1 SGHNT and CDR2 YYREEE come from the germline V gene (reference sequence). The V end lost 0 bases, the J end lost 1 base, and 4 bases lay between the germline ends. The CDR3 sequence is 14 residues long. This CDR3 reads CASSLDRNTGELFF. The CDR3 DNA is TGTGCCAGCAGCTTGGACAGGAACACCGGGGAGCTGTTTTTT. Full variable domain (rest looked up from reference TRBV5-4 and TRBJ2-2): ETGVTQSPTHLIKTRGQQVTLRCSSQSGHNTVSWYQQALGQGPQFIFQYYREEENGRGNFPPRFSGLQFPNYSSELNVNALELDDSALYLCASSLDRNTGELFFGEGSRLTVL.

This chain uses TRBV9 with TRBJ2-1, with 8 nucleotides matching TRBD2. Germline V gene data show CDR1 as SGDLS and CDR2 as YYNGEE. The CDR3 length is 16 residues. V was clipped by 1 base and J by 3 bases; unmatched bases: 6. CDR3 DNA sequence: TGTGCCAGCAGCGTACTTCTAGCGGGCAACTACAATGAGCAGTTCTTC. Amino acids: CASSVLLAGNYNEQFF.

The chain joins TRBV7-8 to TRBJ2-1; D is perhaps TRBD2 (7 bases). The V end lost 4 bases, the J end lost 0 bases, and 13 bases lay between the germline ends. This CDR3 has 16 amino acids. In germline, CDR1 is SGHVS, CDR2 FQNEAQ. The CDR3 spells CASSSRGGSSYNEQFF. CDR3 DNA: TGTGCCAGCAGCTCGAGGGGGGGTAGCTCCTACAATGAGCAGTTCTTC.

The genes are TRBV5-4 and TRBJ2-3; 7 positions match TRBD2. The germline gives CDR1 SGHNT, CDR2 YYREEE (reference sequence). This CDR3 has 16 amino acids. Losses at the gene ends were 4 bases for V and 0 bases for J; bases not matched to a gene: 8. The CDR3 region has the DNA TGTGCCAGCAGCGCAGCGGGGAGGAGGAGCACAGATACGCAGTATTTT. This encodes CASSAAGRRSTDTQYF.

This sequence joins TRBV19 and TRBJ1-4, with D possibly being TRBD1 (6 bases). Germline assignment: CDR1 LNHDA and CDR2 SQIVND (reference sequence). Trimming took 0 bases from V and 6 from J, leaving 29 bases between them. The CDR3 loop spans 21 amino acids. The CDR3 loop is CASSIDPLKTGYTIVDEKLFF. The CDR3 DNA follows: TGTGCCAGTAGTATAGATCCGCTAAAAACAGGGTACACGATCGTCGATGAAAAACTGTTTTTT.

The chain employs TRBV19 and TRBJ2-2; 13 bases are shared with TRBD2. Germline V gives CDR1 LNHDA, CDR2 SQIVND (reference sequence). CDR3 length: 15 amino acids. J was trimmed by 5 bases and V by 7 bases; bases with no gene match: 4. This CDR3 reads CASKLAGGRTGELFF. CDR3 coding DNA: TGTGCCAGTAAACTAGCGGGAGGGCGGACCGGGGAGCTGTTTTTT.